What follows are 18 T cell receptor beta chains derived from one specimen sequenced in a study of beta chain features in type 1 diabetes. General study findings and limits: TCRB CDR3s from Type 1 diabetes patients were moderately but significantly shorter in all four CD4+ subsets.

Investigators reverse transcribed all isolated RNA, so they sequenced expressed TCRB transcripts. Using immunoSEQ multiplex PCR, the repertoire was profiled, and TCRdb retains in-frame clones only, with some absent. The sample has 680,000 or so clones, around an eighth seen once. Antigens for these TCRs are unknown. Sequencing was done on a sample of naive CD4+ T cells from blood. These receptors were obtained from a man younger than 35 with type 1 diabetes.

This clone was seen more than once but under ten times. Other DNA sequences in the same sample also yield this CDR3. V and J are TRBV6-1 and TRBJ1-2, with D uncertain. Germline CDR1 is MNHNS and CDR2 is SASEGT. The CDR3 is 13 residues long. With 2 bases removed from V and 4 bases from J, the gap between germline ends came to 8 bases. The CDR3 region is CASSERAVYGYTF. CDR3 DNA: TGTGCCAGCAGTGAAAGGGCAGTCTATGGCTACACCTTC.

V usage is TRBV5-1 and J usage is TRBJ2-7; perhaps D is TRBD1 or TRBD2 (5 bases each). V gave up 8 bases and J gave up 0 bases, with 12 bases separating them. Looked up from germline, CDR1 is SGHRS and CDR2 is YFSETQ. The length of the CDR3 is 13 residues. The CDR3 nucleotides read TGCGCCAGGCCCCGGGACCACTCCTACGAGCAGTACTTC. Residues: CARPRDHSYEQYF.

This clone appeared a few times. The CDR3 region is CASSPGGPDTQYF. The DNA of the CDR3 is TGTGCCAGCAGCCCAGGGGGCCCAGATACGCAGTATTTT. The chain carries TRBV7-9 and TRBJ2-3; TRBD1 aligns across 8 bases. V shed 5 bases and J 4 bases; nucleotides not matched to a gene: 2. Germline CDR1 SEHNR, CDR2 FQNEAQ (reference sequence). The CDR3 spans 13 residues.

This clone has just a few counts. The chain combines TRBV6-6 with TRBJ2-3; no clear D gene. The CDR3 sequence is 11 residues long. Per germline, CDR1 MNHNY and CDR2 SVGAGI (reference sequence). With 6 bases removed from V and 6 bases from J, the gap between germline ends came to 7 bases. The CDR3 loop is CASSPSDTQYF. In DNA form, the CDR3 reads TGTGCCAGCAGCCCCAGCGATACGCAGTATTTT.

V gene TRBV5-1 combines with J gene TRBJ1-1; D is undetermined. Per the germline V gene, CDR1 is SGHRS and CDR2 is YFSETQ. The CDR3 loop spans 14 amino acids. Trimming removed 0 bases from V and 1 base from J, with 7 bases in between. CDR3 bases: TGCGCCAGCAGCTTGGAAAAAGCGAACACTGAAGCTTTCTTT. Residues: CASSLEKANTEAFF.

This clone was seen a handful of times. The chain joins TRBV30 to TRBJ1-2; TRBD1 aligns across 9 bases. Trimming removed 4 bases from V and 8 bases from J; junction bases left unmatched: 11. Germline loops: CDR1 GTSNPN, CDR2 SVGIG (reference sequence). This CDR3 spans 14 amino acids. The CDR3 DNA follows: TGTGCCTGGACCTCAAAGGACAGGGGTTGGGGCTACACCTTC. Protein product: CAWTSKDRGWGYTF.

This clone was observed a few times. The chain carries TRBV2 and TRBJ1-1, with D possibly being TRBD1 (6 bases). The CDR3 is 12 residues long. V was cut by 1 base and J by 6 bases, with 6 bases left in between. Germline V lookup: CDR1 SNHLY, CDR2 FYNNEI. The CDR3 coding sequence is TGTGCCAGCAGTGAAGACAGGGCTGAAGCTTTCTTT. This gives the protein CASSEDRAEAFF.

Remarks on this clone: This sample also contains other DNA sequences that code for the same CDR3. The chain has TRBV6-6 and TRBJ1-2, with D unresolved. V was clipped by 3 bases and J by 4 bases, with 6 bases between them. CDR3 size: 12 residues. Germline CDR1 is MNHNY and CDR2 is SVGAGI (reference sequence). CDR3 sequence: CASSYSGYGYTF. Here the CDR3 DNA reads TGTGCCAGCAGTTATTCTGGCTATGGCTACACCTTC.

This clone occurred a few times. V gene TRBV7-9 combines with J gene TRBJ1-4; TRBD1 is a possible D gene (6 bases). The CDR3 covers 18 residues. Deletions cut 5 bases from V and 0 bases from J, with 19 bases between. CDR1 is SEHNR, CDR2 FQNEAQ, per germline (reference sequence). The CDR3 reads CASSPRDILGATNEKLFF. CDR3 DNA sequence: TGTGCCAGCAGCCCCCGGGACATCTTGGGTGCAACTAATGAAAAACTGTTTTTT.

The gene calls are TRBV30 and TRBJ1-2; no reliable D call. V gave up 0 bases and J gave up 2 bases, with 7 bases separating them. Germline-derived CDR1 and CDR2 are GTSNPN and SVGIG (reference sequence). The CDR3 spans 13 residues. The CDR3 DNA is TGTGCCTGGAGTGTGCTCAGAAACTATGGCTACACCTTC. This encodes CAWSVLRNYGYTF.

The chain employs TRBV5-4 and TRBJ1-1; 7 nucleotides match TRBD1. The CDR3 loop spans 17 amino acids. Trimming removed 0 bases from V and 0 bases from J; junction bases left unmatched: 8. Germline CDR1 reads SGHNT; CDR2 reads YYREEE (reference sequence). The CDR3 protein is CASSLGAEGQLNTEAFF. CDR3 nucleotide sequence: TGTGCCAGCAGCTTGGGCGCCGAGGGACAGCTGAACACTGAAGCTTTCTTT.

V and J are TRBV29-1 and TRBJ1-1; D remains unclear. The V gene's germline CDR1 is SQVTM and CDR2 ANQGSEA. The CDR3 loop spans 12 amino acids. This chain's CDR3 is CTTENMNTEAFF. CDR3 bases: TGCACAACAGAAAACATGAACACTGAAGCTTTCTTT.

This clone was found a few times. This rearrangement joins TRBV6-1 to TRBJ2-7; D is unclear. Trimming cost V 3 bases and J 1 base, with 22 bases left between them. Germline V gene sequence: CDR1 MNHNS, CDR2 SASEGT. The CDR3 runs to 18 residues. CDR3 nucleotides: TGTGCCAGCAGTGATCCAACCCTCCGGATGTTGGAATCCTACGAGCAGTACTTC. Translation gives CASSDPTLRMLESYEQYF.

V is TRBV7-2 and J is TRBJ2-2; 9 bases match TRBD1. Germline CDR1 SGHTA, CDR2 FQGNSA. The CDR3 is made up of 15 amino acids. V was pared by 5 bases and J by 7 bases, with 8 bases of the junction left unmatched. The CDR3: CASSPGTGFVGELFF. CDR3 bases: TGTGCCAGCAGCCCTGGGACAGGGTTCGTCGGGGAGCTGTTTTTT.

CDR3 loop: CAWIRRGQGGWTQYF. Written as DNA, the CDR3 is TGTGCCTGGATCCGCCGTGGACAGGGAGGATGGACCCAGTACTTC. The V call is TRBV30, the J call TRBJ2-5; TRBD1 matches at 8 bases. Germline CDR1 and CDR2: GTSNPN and SVGIG (reference sequence). The CDR3 is 15 residues long. The ends lost 4 bases at V and 7 bases at J; junction bases unmatched: 14.

In this sample, this clone turned up a few times. This sequence joins TRBV7-2 and TRBJ2-1; no clear D. V gave up 7 bases and J gave up 4 bases, with 17 bases separating them. This CDR3 is 15 amino acids long. Germline assignment: CDR1 SGHTA and CDR2 FQGNSA. This CDR3 is CASTLGITSYNEQFF. CDR3 coding DNA: TGTGCCAGCACCCTAGGGATCACTTCTTACAATGAGCAGTTCTTC.

This clone has only a few counts. The chain has TRBV7-3 and TRBJ2-2; D gene ambiguous. Germline CDR1 reads SGHTA; CDR2 reads FQGTGA. V gave up 2 bases and J gave up 8 bases, with 18 bases separating them. The CDR3 sequence is 16 residues long. The CDR3 bases are TGTGCCAGCAGCTTATCTTCTGCTCTCGATAGGGGGGAGCTGTTTTTT. Its translation: CASSLSSALDRGELFF. Looking up the rest from reference TRBV7-3 and TRBJ2-2 gives the full variable domain: GAGVSQTPSNKVTEKGKYVELRCDPISGHTALYWYRQSLGQGPEFLIYFQGTGAADDSGLPNDRFFAVRPEGSVSTLKIQRTERGDSAVYLCASSLSSALDRGELFFGEGSRLTVL.

The chain is built from TRBV16 and TRBJ1-2; TRBD1 matches at 9 bases. V shed 1 base, J shed 8 bases, and the junction held 11 bases outside the gene matches. The CDR3 is 16 amino acids. CDR1 is KGHSY and CDR2 is FQNENV in the germline V gene. The CDR3 DNA reads TGTGCCAGCAGCCAATATGGCGGGACAGGGAGTGCAGGCTACACCTTC. Encoded protein: CASSQYGGTGSAGYTF.